This TCR beta chain was sequenced during a study of shared clonotypes between healthy human individuals. TCRdb keeps only in-frame clones here, not all; method: immunoSEQ multiplex PCR. The sample has about 2 million clones, 85% to 95% seen once. V lost 8 bases and J lost 4; bases outside the gene matches: 8. The CDR3 extends over 14 amino acids. Germline values: CDR1 WNHNN, CDR2 SYGVQD (reference sequence). Sequencing was carried out using naive CD4+ T cells sorted from blood. Subset defined: CD45RA+ positively selected. This sequence originates from a man between 18 and 35 years old in good health. The chain recombines TRBV10-1 with TRBJ2-5, with TRBD1 matching over 9 bases. The CDR3 reads CASGPGTGIETQYF. CDR3 sequence (DNA): TGCGCCAGCGGCCCCGGGACAGGGATAGAGACCCAGTACTTC.